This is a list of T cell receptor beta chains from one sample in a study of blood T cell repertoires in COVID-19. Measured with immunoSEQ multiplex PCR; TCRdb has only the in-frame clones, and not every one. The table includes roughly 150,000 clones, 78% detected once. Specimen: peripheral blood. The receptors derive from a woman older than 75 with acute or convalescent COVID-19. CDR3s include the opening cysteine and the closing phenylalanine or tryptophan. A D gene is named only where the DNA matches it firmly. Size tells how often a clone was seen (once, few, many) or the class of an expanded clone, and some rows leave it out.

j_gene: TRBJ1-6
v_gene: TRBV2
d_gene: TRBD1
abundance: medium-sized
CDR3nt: TGTGCCACTCGGACAGGTCTATATAATTCACCCCTCCACTTT
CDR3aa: CATRTGLYNSPLHF

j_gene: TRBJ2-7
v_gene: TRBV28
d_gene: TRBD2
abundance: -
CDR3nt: TGTGCCAGCAGTACGCGGACTAGCGGGCTAGGCGAGCAGTACTTC
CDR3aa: CASSTRTSGLGEQYF

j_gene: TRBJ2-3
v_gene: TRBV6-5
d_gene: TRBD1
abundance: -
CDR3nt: TGTGCCAGCAAACAGACAGGGGGGACAGATACGCAGTATTTT
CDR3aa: CASKQTGGTDTQYF

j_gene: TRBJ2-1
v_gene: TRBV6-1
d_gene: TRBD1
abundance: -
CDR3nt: TGTGCCAGCAGTGATGGGGGGACAGGGGGCGATGAGCAGTTCTTC
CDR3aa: CASSDGGTGGDEQFF

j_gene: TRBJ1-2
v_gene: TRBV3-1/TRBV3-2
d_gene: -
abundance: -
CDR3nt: TGTGCCAGCAGCCAAAGAGGCAGGGCCCACTATGGCTACACCTTC
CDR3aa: CASSQRGRAHYGYTF

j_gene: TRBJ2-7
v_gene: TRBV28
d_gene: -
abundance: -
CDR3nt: TGTGCCAGCAGTTTTCCAACAGGGACGGGCGAGCAGTACTTC
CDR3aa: CASSFPTGTGEQYF

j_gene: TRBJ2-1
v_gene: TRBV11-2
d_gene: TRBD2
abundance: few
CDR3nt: TGTGCCAGCAGCTTAGAAACTAGCGGGAGCCAGTTCTTC
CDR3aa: CASSLETSGSQFF

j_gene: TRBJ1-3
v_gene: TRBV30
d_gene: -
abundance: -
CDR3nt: TGTGCCTCCAACACAGGATCGGGAAACACCATATATTTT
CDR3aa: CASNTGSGNTIYF

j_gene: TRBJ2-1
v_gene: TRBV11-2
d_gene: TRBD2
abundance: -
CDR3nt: TGTGCCAGCAGCTCCCCAAGGGGGAGCGGGGGCCCCTACAATGAGCAGTTCTTC
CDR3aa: CASSSPRGSGGPYNEQFF

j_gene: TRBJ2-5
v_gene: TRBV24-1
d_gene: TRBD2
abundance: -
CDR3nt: TGTGCCACCAGTGATTTTGGACTAGCGGGAGAACCTCAAGAGACCCAGTACTTC
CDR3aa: CATSDFGLAGEPQETQYF

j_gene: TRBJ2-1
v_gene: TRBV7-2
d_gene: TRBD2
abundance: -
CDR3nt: TGTGCCAGCCTAAACGGGGGGGTCCCCAATGAGCAGTTCTTC
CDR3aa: CASLNGGVPNEQFF

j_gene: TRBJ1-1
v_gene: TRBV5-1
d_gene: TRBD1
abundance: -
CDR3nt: TGCGCCAGCAGCAGTACGACAGGGGTAGACACTGAAGCTTTCTTT
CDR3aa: CASSSTTGVDTEAFF

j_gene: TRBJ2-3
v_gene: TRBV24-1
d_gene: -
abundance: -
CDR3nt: TGTGCCGCAGGGCGCACAGATACGCAGTATTTT
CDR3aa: CAAGRTDTQYF

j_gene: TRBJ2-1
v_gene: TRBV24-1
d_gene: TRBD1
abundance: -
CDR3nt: TGTGCCACCAGTCGACAGGGTCGGGATGAGCAGTTCTTC
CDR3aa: CATSRQGRDEQFF

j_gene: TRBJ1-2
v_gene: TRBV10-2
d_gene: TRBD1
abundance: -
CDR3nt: TGCGCCAGCAGTGAGTCGACAGGGGGAGGCTACACCTTC
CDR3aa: CASSESTGGGYTF

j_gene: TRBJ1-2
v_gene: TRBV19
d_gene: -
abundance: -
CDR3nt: TGTGCCAGTAAAGACAAAAACTATGGCTACACCTTC
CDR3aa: CASKDKNYGYTF

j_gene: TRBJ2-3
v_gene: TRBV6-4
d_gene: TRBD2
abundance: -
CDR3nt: TGTGCCAGCTCTAGCGGGTCACGCACAGATACGCAGTATTTT
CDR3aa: CASSSGSRTDTQYF

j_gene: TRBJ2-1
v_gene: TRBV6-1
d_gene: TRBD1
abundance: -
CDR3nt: TGTGCCAGCAGTGACGGGGGGACAGGGGGGAATGAGCAGTTCTTC
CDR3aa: CASSDGGTGGNEQFF

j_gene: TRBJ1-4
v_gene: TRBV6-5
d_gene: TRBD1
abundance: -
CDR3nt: TGTGCCAGCATCAGGGGACAGCGTAATGAAAAACTGTTTTTT
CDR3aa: CASIRGQRNEKLFF

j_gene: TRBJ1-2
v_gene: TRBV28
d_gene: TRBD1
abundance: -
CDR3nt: TGTGCCAGCAGCATGACAGGGGGCTATGGCTACACCTTC
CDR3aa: CASSMTGGYGYTF

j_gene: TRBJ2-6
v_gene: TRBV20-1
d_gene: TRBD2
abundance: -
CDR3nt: TGCAGTGCTCTTAGAAGCGGGGGCCAATCGTTC
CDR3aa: CSALRSGGQSF

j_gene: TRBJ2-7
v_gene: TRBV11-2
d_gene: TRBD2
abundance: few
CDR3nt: TGTGCCAGCAGCCGTACCGGGGGGGGAGGATCATCCTACGAGCAGTACTTC
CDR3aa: CASSRTGGGGSSYEQYF